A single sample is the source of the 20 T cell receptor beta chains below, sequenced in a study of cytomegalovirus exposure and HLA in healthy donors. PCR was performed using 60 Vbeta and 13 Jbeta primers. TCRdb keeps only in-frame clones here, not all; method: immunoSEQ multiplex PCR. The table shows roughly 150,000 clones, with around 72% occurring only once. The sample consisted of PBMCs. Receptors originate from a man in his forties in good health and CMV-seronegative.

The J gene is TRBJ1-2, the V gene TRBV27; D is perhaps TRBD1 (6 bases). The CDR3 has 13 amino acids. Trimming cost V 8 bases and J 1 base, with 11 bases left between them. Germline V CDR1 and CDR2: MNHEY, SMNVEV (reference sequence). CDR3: CASGQTVNYGYTF. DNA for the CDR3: TGTGCCAGCGGACAGACAGTTAACTATGGCTACACCTTC.

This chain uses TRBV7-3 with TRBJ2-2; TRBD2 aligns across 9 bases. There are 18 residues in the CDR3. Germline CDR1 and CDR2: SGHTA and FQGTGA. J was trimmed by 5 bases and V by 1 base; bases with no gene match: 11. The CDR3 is CASSLIVGSGGWTGELFF. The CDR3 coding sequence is TGTGCCAGCAGCTTAATAGTTGGTAGCGGGGGATGGACCGGGGAGCTGTTTTTT.

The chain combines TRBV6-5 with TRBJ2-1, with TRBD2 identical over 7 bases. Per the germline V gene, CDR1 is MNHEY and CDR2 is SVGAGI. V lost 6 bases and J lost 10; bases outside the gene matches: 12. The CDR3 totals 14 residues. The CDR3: CASSDRDYGLEQFF. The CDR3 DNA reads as TGTGCCAGCAGCGACCGGGACTATGGACTGGAGCAGTTCTTC.

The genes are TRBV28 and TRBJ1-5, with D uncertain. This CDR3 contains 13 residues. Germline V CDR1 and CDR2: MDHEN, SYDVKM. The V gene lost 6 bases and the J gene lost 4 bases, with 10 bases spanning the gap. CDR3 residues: CASSRDENQPQHF. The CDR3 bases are TGTGCCAGCAGCCGGGATGAGAATCAGCCCCAGCATTTT.

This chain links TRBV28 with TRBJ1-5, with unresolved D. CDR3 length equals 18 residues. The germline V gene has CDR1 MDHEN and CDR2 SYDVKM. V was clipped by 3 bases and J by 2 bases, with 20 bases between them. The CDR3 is CASSFYQVRLVGNQPQHF. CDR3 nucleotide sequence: TGTGCCAGCAGTTTTTATCAGGTCCGGCTGGTGGGCAATCAGCCCCAGCATTTT.

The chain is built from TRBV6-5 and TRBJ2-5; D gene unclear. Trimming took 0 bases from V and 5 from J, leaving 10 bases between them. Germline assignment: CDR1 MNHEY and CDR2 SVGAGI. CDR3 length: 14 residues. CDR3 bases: TGTGCCAGCAGTTACTCAGTGACTGGTGAGACCCAGTACTTC. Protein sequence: CASSYSVTGETQYF.

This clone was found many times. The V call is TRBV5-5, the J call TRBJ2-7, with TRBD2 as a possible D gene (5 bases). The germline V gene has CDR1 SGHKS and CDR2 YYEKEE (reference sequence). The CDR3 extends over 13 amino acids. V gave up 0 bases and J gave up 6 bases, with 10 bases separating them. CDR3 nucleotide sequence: TGTGCCAGCAGCTTGGCCGTGACTACCGAGCAGTACTTC. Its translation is CASSLAVTTEQYF. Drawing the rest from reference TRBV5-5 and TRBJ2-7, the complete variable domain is DAGVTQSPTHLIKTRGQQVTLRCSPISGHKSVSWYQQVLGQGPQFIFQYYEKEERGRGNFPDRFSARQFPNYSSELNVNALLLGDSALYLCASSLAVTTEQYFGPGTRLTVT.

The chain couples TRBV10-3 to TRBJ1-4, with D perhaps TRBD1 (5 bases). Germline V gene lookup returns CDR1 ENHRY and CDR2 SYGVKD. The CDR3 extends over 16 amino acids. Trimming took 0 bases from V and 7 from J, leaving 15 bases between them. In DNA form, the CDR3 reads TGTGCCATCAGTGAGTCTATGGGGACCGGGAGTGAAAAACTGTTTTTT. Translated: CAISESMGTGSEKLFF.

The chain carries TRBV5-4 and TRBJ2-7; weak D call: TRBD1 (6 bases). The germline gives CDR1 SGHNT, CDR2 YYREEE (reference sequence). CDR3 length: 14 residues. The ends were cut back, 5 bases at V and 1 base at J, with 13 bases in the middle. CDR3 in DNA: TGTGCCAGCAGGCCGGACAGTTATTCCTACGAGCAGTACTTC. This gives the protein CASRPDSYSYEQYF. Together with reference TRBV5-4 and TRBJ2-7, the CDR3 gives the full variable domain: ETGVTQSPTHLIKTRGQQVTLRCSSQSGHNTVSWYQQALGQGPQFIFQYYREEENGRGNFPPRFSGLQFPNYSSELNVNALELDDSALYLCASRPDSYSYEQYFGPGTRLTVT.

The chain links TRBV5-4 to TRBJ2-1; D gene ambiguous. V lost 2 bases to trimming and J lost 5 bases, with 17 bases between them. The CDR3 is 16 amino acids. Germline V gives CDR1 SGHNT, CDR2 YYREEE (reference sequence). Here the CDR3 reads CASSFPPLGGNNEQFF. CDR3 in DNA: TGTGCCAGCAGCTTCCCCCCCCTCGGCGGTAACAATGAGCAGTTCTTC.

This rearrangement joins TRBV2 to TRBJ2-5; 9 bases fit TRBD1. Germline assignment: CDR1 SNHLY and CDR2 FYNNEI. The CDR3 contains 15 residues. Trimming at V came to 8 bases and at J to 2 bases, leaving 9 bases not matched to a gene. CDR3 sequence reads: CASLLEGQGQETQYF. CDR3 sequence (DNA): TGTGCCAGCCTCCTCGAGGGACAGGGTCAAGAGACCCAGTACTTC.

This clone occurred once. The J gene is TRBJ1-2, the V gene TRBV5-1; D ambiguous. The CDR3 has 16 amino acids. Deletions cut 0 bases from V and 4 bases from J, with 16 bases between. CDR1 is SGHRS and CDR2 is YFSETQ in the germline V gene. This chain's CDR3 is CASSLDGGQVGYGYTF. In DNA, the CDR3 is TGCGCCAGCAGCTTGGATGGTGGCCAGGTCGGCTATGGCTACACCTTC.

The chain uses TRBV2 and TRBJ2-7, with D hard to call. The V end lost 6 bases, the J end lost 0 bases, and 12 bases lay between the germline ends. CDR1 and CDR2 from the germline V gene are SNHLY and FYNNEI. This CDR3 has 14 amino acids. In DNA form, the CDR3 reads TGTGCCAGCAGACGAGGAGTAAGCTCCTACGAGCAGTACTTC. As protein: CASRRGVSSYEQYF.

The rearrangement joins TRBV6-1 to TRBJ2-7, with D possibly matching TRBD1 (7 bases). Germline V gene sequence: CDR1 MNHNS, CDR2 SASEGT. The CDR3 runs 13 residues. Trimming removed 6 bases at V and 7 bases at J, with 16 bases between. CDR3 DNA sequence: TGTGCCAGCAGCGGTACAGGGGACTGGGAGCAGTACTTC. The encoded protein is CASSGTGDWEQYF.

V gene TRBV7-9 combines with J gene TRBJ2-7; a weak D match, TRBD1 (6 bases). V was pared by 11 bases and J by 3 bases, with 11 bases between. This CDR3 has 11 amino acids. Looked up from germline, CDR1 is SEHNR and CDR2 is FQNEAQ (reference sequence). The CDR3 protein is CASGRGYEQYF. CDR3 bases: TGTGCCTCGGGCAGGGGCTACGAGCAGTACTTC.

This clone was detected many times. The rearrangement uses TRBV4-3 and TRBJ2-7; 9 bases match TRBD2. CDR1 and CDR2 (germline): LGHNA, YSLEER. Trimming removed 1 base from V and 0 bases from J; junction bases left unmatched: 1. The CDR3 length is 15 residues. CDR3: CASSQGLADSYEQYF. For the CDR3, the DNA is TGCGCCAGCAGCCAAGGACTAGCGGACTCCTACGAGCAGTACTTC.

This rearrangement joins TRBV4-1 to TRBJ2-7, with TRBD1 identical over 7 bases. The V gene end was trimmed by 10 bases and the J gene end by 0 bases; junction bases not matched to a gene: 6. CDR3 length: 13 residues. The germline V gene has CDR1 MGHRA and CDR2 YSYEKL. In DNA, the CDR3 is TGCGCCACCTCGGGACAGTCCTCCTACGAGCAGTACTTC. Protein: CATSGQSSYEQYF.

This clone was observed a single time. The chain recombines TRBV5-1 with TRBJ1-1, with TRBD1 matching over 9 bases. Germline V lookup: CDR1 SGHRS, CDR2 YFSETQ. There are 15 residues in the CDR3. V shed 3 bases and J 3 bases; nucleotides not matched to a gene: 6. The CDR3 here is CASSYRQGGDTEAFF. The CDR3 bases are TGCGCCAGCAGCTACCGACAGGGGGGGGACACTGAAGCTTTCTTT.

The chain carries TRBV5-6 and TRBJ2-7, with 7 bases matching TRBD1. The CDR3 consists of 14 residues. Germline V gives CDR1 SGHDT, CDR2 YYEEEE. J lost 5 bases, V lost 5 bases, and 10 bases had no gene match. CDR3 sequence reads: CASRGGQGDHEQYF. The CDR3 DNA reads TGTGCCAGCAGGGGTGGGCAGGGGGACCACGAGCAGTACTTC.

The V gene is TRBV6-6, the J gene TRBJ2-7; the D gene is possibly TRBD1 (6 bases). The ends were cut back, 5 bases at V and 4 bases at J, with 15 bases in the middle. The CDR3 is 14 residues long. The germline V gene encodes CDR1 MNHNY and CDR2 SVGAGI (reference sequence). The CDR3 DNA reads TGTGCCAGCAGTACCCGGCACAGGGTGTACGAGCAGTACTTC. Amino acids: CASSTRHRVYEQYF.